The 16 T cell receptor beta chains reported below all come from one sample, sequenced in a study of T cells expressing NK-cell markers. TCRdb reprocessed the 5' RACE reads; each CDR3 protein has one entry and no DNA is given. This sample carries 130,000 to 150,000 distinct CDR3 sequences, with about 12% going to the ten biggest clones. Sequencing was done on a sample of blood T cells: a sorted CD56 or NKG2C T cell subset, CD4+ or CD8+ T cells, or bulk PBMC T cells (not recorded which). The receptors originated from a young man in good health.

The chain uses TRBV7-9 and TRBJ2-3; TCRdb gives TRBD2 as the D gene, but with no DNA this cannot be confirmed. This CDR3 region has 15 residues. The germline gives CDR1 SEHNR, CDR2 FQNEAQ (reference sequence). The CDR3: CASGTADFSTDTQYF.

The genes are TRBV12-3 or TRBV12-4 and TRBJ2-1; no DNA is available, so the TRBD2 call from TCRdb remains unchecked. The CDR3 sequence is 14 residues long. CDR3 loop: CASSDSLRPDEQFF.

The CDR3 here is CASSFERQGDEQFF. The chain joins TRBV27 to TRBJ2-1; TCRdb picks TRBD1, but there is no DNA to check that call. CDR3 length: 14 amino acids. The germline V gene has CDR1 MNHEY and CDR2 SMNVEV (reference sequence).

The chain carries TRBV6-2 or TRBV6-3 and TRBJ2-3; TCRdb designates TRBD2, a call that cannot be tested without DNA. This CDR3 comprises 15 residues. Germline lookup yields CDR1 MNHEY and CDR2 SVGEGT. The CDR3 region is CASSLGLGITDTQYF.

This sequence joins TRBV20-1 and TRBJ2-7; the TCRdb call, TRBD1, lacks DNA for checking. The CDR3 is made up of 12 amino acids. In germline, CDR1 is DFQATT, CDR2 SNEGSKA (reference sequence). The CDR3 here is CSAPLGPYEQYF.

The V and J genes are TRBV28 and TRBJ2-1; there is no DNA to check the TCRdb D call of TRBD2. The germline V gene has CDR1 MDHEN and CDR2 SYDVKM. The CDR3 length is 16 residues. The CDR3: CASSAGLAGVVDEQFF.

The chain employs TRBV4-2 and TRBJ2-7; with no DNA, the TCRdb D assignment of TRBD1 cannot be verified. The CDR3 spans 14 residues. Germline assignment: CDR1 LGHNA and CDR2 YNFKEQ. This CDR3 is CASSQDRQGYEQYF.

V gene TRBV5-1 combines with J gene TRBJ2-7; TCRdb outputs TRBD1, but without DNA this stays unchecked. The CDR3 length is 14 residues. Germline CDR1 is SGHRS and CDR2 is YFSETQ. This CDR3 reads CASSLGGMGYEQYF.

The chain recombines TRBV19 with TRBJ2-1; TCRdb's D call of TRBD1 is untestable without DNA. The germline V gene encodes CDR1 LNHDA and CDR2 SQIVND (reference sequence). The CDR3 has 16 amino acids. The CDR3 loop reads CASSDIGTGLSDEQFF. The whole variable domain, filled in from reference TRBV19 and TRBJ2-1, reads DGGITQSPKYLFRKEGQNVTLSCEQNLNHDAMYWYRQDPGQGLRLIYYSQIVNDFQKGDIAEGYSVSREKKESFPLTVTSAQKNPTAFYLCASSDIGTGLSDEQFFGPGTRLTVL.

This chain uses TRBV4-3 with TRBJ2-7; TCRdb returns TRBD1, unconfirmable since there is no DNA. This CDR3 has 15 residues. Germline V gives CDR1 LGHNA, CDR2 YSLEER. CDR3 sequence: CASSQGTGGSYEQYF.

This chain links TRBV12-3 or TRBV12-4 with TRBJ2-7; absent DNA, TCRdb's TRBD1 call cannot be checked. This CDR3 is built from 14 residues. Here the CDR3 reads CASRNDRVSYEQYF.

The V gene is TRBV3-1, the J gene TRBJ1-4; absent DNA, TCRdb's TRBD1 call cannot be checked. CDR1 is LGHDT and CDR2 is YNNKEL in the germline V gene (reference sequence). The CDR3 length is 14 residues. CDR3 in amino acids: CASSPQGAREKLFF.

The chain links TRBV15 to TRBJ2-1; absent DNA, TCRdb's TRBD1 call cannot be checked. Germline V gene sequence: CDR1 LNHNV, CDR2 YYDKDF (reference sequence). The CDR3 consists of 14 residues. The CDR3 loop reads CATSRGARGDEQFF.

The CDR3 protein is CASSEGASGRYSTDTQYF. The gene calls are TRBV2 and TRBJ2-3; no DNA is available, so the TRBD2 call from TCRdb remains unchecked. Germline CDR1 SNHLY, CDR2 FYNNEI. The CDR3 loop spans 18 amino acids.

The chain combines TRBV25-1 with TRBJ1-2; TCRdb picks TRBD1, but there is no DNA to check that call. This CDR3 is built from 13 residues. Germline V gene lookup returns CDR1 MGHDK and CDR2 SYGVNS. The CDR3 here is CASSEQGNYGYTF.

CDR3 amino acids: CAIQGLSSGNTIYF. The V gene is TRBV11-2, the J gene TRBJ1-3. The CDR3 length is 14 residues. Germline CDR1 SGHAT, CDR2 FQNNGV.